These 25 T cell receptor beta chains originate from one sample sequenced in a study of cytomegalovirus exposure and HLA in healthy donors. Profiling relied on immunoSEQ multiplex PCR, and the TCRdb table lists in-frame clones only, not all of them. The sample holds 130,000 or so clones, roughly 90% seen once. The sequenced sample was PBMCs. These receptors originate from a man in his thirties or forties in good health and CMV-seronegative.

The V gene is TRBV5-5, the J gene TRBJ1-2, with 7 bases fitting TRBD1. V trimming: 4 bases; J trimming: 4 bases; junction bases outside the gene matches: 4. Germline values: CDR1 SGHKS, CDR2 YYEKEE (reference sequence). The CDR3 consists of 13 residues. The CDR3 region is CASSPDRAYGYTF. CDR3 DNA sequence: TGTGCCAGCAGCCCCGACAGGGCCTATGGCTACACCTTC.

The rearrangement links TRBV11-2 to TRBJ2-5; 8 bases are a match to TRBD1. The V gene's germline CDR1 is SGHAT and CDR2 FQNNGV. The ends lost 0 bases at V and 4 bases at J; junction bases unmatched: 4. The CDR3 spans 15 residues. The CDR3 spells CASSLDFRGRETQYF. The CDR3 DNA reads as TGTGCCAGCAGCTTAGATTTCAGGGGGCGAGAGACCCAGTACTTC.

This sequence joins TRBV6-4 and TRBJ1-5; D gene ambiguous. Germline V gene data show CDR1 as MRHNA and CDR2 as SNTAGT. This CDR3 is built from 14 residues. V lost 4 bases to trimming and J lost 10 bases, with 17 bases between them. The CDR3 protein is CASSVESTLYPQHF. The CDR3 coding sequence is TGTGCCAGCAGTGTGGAGAGCACCCTTTATCCCCAGCATTTT.

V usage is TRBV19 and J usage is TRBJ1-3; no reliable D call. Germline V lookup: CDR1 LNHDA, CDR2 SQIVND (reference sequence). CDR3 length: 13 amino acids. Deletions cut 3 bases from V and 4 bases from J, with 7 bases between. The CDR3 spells CASSIAEGNTIYF. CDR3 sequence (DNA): TGTGCCAGTAGTATTGCCGAGGGAAACACCATATATTTT.

The CDR3 sequence is CASSTLGHNTEAFF. The CDR3 bases are TGTGCCAGCAGCACCCTAGGCCATAACACTGAAGCTTTCTTT. The chain couples TRBV7-9 to TRBJ1-1; D ambiguous. Germline CDR1 is SEHNR and CDR2 is FQNEAQ (reference sequence). The CDR3 has 14 amino acids. The germline V and J ends were trimmed by 5 bases and 2 bases, with 12 bases remaining between them.

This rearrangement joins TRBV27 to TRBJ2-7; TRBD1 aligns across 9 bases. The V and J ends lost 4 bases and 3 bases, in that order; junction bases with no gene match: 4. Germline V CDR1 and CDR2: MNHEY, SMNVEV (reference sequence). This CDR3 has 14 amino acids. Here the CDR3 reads CASSYGTGNYEQYF. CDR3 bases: TGTGCCAGCAGTTACGGGACAGGGAACTACGAGCAGTACTTC.

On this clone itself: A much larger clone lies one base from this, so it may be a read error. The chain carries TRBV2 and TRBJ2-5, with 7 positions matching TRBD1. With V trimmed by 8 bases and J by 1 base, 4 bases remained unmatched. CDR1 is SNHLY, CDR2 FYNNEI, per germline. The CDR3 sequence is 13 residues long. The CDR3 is CASPWDSQETQYF. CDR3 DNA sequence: TGTGCCAGCCCTTGGGACAGCCAAGAGACCCAGTACTTC.

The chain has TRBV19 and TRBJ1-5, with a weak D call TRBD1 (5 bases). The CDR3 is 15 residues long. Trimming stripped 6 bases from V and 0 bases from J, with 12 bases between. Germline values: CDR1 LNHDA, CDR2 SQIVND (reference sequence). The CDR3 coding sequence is TGTGCCAGTAGCGACAGTTCCTTTAGCAATCAGCCCCAGCATTTT. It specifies CASSDSSFSNQPQHF. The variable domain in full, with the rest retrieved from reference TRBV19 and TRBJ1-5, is DGGITQSPKYLFRKEGQNVTLSCEQNLNHDAMYWYRQDPGQGLRLIYYSQIVNDFQKGDIAEGYSVSREKKESFPLTVTSAQKNPTAFYLCASSDSSFSNQPQHFGDGTRLSIL.

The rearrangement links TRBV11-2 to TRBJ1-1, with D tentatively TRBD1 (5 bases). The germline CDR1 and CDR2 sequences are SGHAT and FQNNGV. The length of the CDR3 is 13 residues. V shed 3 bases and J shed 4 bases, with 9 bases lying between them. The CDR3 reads CASSFQGPTEAFF. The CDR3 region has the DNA TGTGCCAGCAGCTTTCAGGGCCCCACTGAAGCTTTCTTT.

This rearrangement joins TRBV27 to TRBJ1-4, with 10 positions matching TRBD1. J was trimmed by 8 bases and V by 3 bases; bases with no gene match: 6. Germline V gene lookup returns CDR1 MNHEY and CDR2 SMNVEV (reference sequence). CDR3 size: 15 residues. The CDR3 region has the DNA TGTGCCAGCAGTTTGTTAGGGACAGGGGAGGAAAAACTGTTTTTT. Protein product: CASSLLGTGEEKLFF.

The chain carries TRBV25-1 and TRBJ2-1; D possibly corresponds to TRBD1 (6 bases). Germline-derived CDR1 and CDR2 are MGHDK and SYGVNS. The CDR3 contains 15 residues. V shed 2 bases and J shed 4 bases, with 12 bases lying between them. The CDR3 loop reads CASSEGNREYNEQFF. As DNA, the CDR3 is TGTGCCAGCAGTGAAGGGAACAGGGAATACAATGAGCAGTTCTTC.

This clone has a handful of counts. Here the CDR3 DNA reads TGCGCCAGCAGTTCTAGAGCCTACGAGCAGTACTTC. This encodes CASSSRAYEQYF. The gene calls are TRBV5-1 and TRBJ2-7; D call uncertain. The CDR3 totals 12 residues. V was trimmed by 5 bases and J by 2 bases, leaving 8 bases between them. Germline V CDR1 and CDR2: SGHRS, YFSETQ.

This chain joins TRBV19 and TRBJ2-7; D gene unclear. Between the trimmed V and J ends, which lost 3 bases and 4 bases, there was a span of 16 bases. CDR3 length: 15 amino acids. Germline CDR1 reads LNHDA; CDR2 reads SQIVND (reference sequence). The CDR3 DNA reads TGTGCCAGTAGTATCGGTTCTTCCCCCGAATACGAGCAGTACTTC. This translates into CASSIGSSPEYEQYF. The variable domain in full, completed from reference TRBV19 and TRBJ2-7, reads DGGITQSPKYLFRKEGQNVTLSCEQNLNHDAMYWYRQDPGQGLRLIYYSQIVNDFQKGDIAEGYSVSREKKESFPLTVTSAQKNPTAFYLCASSIGSSPEYEQYFGPGTRLTVT.

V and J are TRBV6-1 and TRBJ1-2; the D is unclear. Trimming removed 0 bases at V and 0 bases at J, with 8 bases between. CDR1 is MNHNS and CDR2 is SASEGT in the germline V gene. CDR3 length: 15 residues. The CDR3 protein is CASSEASVSNYGYTF. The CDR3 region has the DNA TGTGCCAGCAGTGAAGCGTCGGTCTCTAACTATGGCTACACCTTC.

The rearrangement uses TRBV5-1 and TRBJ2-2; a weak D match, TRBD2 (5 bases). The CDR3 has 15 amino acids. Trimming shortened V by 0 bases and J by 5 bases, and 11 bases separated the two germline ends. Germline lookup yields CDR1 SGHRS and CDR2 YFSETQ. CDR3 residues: CASSLGSGRTGELFF. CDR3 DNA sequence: TGCGCCAGCAGCTTGGGGAGCGGCCGGACCGGGGAGCTGTTTTTT.

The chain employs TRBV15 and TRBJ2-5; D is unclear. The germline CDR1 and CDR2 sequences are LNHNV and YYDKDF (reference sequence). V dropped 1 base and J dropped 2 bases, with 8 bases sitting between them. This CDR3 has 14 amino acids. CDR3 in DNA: TGTGCCACCAGCAGAGTCCGGTTTCAAGAGACCCAGTACTTC. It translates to CATSRVRFQETQYF.

CDR3: CASSLDRFEQYF. The CDR3 nucleotides are TGTGCCAGCAGCTTAGACAGGTTCGAGCAGTACTTC. The J gene is TRBJ2-7, the V gene TRBV11-2; no clear D. Germline CDR1 and CDR2: SGHAT and FQNNGV. This CDR3 region has 12 residues. The ends were cut back, 0 bases at V and 6 bases at J, with 6 bases in the middle.

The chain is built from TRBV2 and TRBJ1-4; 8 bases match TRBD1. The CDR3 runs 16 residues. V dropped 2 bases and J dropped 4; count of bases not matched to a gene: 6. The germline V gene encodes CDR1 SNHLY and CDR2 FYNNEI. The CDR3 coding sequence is TGTGCCAGCAGTGAACTTAGGGACAGGCTTAATGAAAAACTGTTTTTT. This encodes CASSELRDRLNEKLFF.

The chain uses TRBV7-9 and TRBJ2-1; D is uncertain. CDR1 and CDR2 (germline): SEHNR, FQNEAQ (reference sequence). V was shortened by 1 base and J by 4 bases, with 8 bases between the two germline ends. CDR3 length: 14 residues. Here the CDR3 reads CASSLEFRYNEQFF. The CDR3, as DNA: TGTGCCAGCAGCTTAGAGTTCAGGTACAATGAGCAGTTCTTC.

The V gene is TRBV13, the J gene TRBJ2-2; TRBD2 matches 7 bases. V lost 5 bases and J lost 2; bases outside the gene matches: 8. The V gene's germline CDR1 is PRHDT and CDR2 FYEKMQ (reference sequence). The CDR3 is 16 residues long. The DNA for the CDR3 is TGTGCCAGCAGCCCCCTGGAGCGGGGCAACACCGGGGAGCTGTTTTTT. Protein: CASSPLERGNTGELFF.

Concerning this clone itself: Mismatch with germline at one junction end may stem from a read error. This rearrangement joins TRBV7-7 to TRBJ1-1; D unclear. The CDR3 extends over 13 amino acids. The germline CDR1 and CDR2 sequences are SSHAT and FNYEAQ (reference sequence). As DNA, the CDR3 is TGTGCTAGCAGCCGGGAGATGAACACTGAAGCTTTCTTT. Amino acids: CASSREMNTEAFF.

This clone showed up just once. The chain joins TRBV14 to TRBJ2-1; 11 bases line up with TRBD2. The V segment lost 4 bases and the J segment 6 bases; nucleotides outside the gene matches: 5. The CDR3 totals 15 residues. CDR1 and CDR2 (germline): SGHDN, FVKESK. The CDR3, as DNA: TGTGCCAGCAGCCGAATAGCGGGGGGGCTCAATGAGCAGTTCTTC. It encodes CASSRIAGGLNEQFF.

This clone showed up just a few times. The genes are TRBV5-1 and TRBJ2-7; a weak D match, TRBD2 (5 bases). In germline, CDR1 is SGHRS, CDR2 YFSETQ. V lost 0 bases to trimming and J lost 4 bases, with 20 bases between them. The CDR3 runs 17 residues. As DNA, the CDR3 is TGCGCCAGCAGCTTGGACAGTTTGCCGACCGCGGGTTACGAGCAGTACTTC. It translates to CASSLDSLPTAGYEQYF.

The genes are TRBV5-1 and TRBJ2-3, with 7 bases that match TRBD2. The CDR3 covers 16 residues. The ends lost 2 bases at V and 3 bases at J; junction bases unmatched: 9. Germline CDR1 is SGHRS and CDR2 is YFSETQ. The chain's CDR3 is CASSFGGRGGTDTQYF. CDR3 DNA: TGCGCCAGCAGCTTCGGGGGGAGAGGTGGTACAGATACGCAGTATTTT.

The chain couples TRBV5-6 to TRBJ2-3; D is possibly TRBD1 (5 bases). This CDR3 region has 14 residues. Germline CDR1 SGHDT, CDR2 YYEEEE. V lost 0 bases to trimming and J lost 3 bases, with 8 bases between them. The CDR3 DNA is TGTGCCAGCAGCTTGGTTAGGGGAACAGATACGCAGTATTTT. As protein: CASSLVRGTDTQYF.